This T cell receptor (beta chain) was sequenced during a study of T cells in Graves' hyperthyroidism and ophthalmopathy. Findings and limits, study-wide: In blood, most of the thyroid clonotypes expanded above 0.001 were also present.

Researchers barred patients who had uncontrolled infection, other autoimmune disease, pregnancy or lactation. Authors of the study amplified TCR beta CDR3 regions from RNA transcripts. When the TCR CDR3 underwent first-round RT-PCR, the HTBI primer set was used. MiXCR was run by TCRdb on the multiplex PCR reads, yielding one entry per CDR3 protein. The repertoire holds about 360,000 distinct CDR3 sequences, with 13% as singletons. The CDR3 is 14 residues long. CDR1 and CDR2 (germline): ENHRY, SYGVKD. This clonotype was counted ten times or more. Antigen specificity is unknown. The junction shows a germline mismatch at one end, possibly a read error.

This TCR was sampled from a woman between 18 and 30 years old with Graves' hyperthyroidism. Input material: blood. The chain recombines TRBV10-3 with TRBJ2-7, with 12 positions matching TRBD2. The CDR3 nucleotides read TGTGCCAGCAGTAAGACTAGCGGGAGTAACGAGCAGTACTTC. It encodes CASSKTSGSNEQYF.